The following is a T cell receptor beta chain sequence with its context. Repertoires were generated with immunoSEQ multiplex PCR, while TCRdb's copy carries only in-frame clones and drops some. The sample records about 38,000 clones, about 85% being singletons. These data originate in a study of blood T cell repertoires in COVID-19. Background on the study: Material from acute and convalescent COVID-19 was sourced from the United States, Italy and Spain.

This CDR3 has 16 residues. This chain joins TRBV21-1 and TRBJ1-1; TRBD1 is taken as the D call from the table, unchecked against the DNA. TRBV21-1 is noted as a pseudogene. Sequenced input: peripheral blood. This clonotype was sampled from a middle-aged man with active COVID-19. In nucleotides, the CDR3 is TGTGCCAGCAGCAAATACCCGGGACAGGAGAACACTGAAGCTTTCTTT. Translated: CASSKYPGQENTEAFF.